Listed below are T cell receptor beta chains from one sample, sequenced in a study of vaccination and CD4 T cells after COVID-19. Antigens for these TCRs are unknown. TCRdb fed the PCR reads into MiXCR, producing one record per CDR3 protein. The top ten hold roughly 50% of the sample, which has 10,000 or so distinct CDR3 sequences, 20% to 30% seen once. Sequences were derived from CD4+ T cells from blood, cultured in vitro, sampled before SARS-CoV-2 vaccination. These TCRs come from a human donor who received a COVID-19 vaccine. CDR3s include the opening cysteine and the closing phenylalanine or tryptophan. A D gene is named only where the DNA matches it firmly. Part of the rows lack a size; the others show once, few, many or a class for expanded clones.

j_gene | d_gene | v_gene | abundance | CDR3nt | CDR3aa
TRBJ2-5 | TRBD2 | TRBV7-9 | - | TGTGCCAGCAGCTTCGGACTAGCGGGGGGGGGAGGGGAGACCCAGTACTTC | CASSFGLAGGGGETQYF
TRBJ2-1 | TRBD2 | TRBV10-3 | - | TGTGCCAGCGGCCATAGCGGGGTCAATGAGCAGTTCTTC | CASGHSGVNEQFF
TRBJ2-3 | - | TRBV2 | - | TGTGCCAGCAGTGAAGCCTCAAGCACAGATACGCAGTATTTT | CASSEASSTDTQYF
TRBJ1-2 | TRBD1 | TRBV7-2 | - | TGTGCCAGCAGCGGACAGGCCAGGGGCTATGGCTACACCTTC | CASSGQARGYGYTF
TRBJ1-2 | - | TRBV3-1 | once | TGTGCCAGCAGCCAAGAGGAAAACAGCCGCTATGGTGGCTACACCTTC | CASSQEENSRYGGYTF
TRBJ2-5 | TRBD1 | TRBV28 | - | TGTGCCAGCAGGACCCCGGGACAGCCCCAAGAGACCCAGTACTTC | CASRTPGQPQETQYF
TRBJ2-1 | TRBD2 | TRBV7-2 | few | TGTGCCAGCAGCTCCGAGCGGGGGGGATACAATGAGCAGTTCTTC | CASSSERGGYNEQFF
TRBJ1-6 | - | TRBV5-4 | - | TGTGCCAGCAGCTCCGGACACCCGTATTCACCCCTCCACTTT | CASSSGHPYSPLHF
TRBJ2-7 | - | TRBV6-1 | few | TGTGCCAGCAGCGCAAGCGAGCAGTACTTC | CASSASEQYF
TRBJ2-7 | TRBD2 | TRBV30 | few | TGTGCCTGGAGGGGGCGACTAGCGGGGGGCGAGCAGTACTTC | CAWRGRLAGGEQYF
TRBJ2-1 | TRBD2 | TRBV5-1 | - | TGCGCCAGCAGCTTGGGACTAGCGGGGGGGTGGAATGAGCAGTTCTTC | CASSLGLAGGWNEQFF
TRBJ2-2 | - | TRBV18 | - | TGTGCCACCAAGGGGGATCACGACACCGGGGAGCTGTTTTTT | CATKGDHDTGELFF
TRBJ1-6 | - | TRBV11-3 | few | TGTGCCAGCAGCCTGGACGGGAATAATTCACCCCTCCACTTT | CASSLDGNNSPLHF
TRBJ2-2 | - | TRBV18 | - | TGTGCCAGCTCACCACGAGGGCACGGGGAGCTGTTTTTT | CASSPRGHGELFF
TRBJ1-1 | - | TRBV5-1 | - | TGCGCCAGCAGCCTTAGACAGGATCGCACTGAAGCTTTCTTT | CASSLRQDRTEAFF
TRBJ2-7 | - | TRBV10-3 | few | TGTGCCATCGGGCCGTGGAGGTTGGAGTACTTC | CAIGPWRLEYF
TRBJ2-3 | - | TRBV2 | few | TGTGCCAGCAGGGGGTCAAGGGATACGCAGTATTTT | CASRGSRDTQYF
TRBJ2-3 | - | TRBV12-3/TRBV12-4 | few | TGTGCCAGCAGTTTACAGGACCCCGATACGCAGTATTTT | CASSLQDPDTQYF